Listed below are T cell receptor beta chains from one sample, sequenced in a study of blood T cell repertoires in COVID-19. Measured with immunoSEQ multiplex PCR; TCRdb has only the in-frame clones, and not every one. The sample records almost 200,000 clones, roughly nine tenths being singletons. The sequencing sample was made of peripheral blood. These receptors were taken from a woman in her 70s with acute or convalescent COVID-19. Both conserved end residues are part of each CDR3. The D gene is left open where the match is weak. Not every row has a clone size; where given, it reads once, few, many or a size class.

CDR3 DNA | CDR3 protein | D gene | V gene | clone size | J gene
TGTGCCAGCAGCTTAGGAGGAACGGACACTGAAGCTTTCTTT | CASSLGGTDTEAFF | . | TRBV7-9 | . | TRBJ1-1
TGCGCCAGCAGCCTGGACAGGGGATTTGACGAGCAGTACTTC | CASSLDRGFDEQYF | TRBD1 | TRBV4-3 | few | TRBJ2-7
TGTGCCAGCAGGGGACTAGTTGGAGACAATGAGCAGTTCTTC | CASRGLVGDNEQFF | TRBD2 | TRBV6-5 | . | TRBJ2-1
TGTGCCACCAGCAGAGATTGGAGGTTGAACACTGAAGCTTTCTTT | CATSRDWRLNTEAFF | . | TRBV15 | . | TRBJ1-1
TGTGCCAGCAGTTACATTACCGGGACAGGGGGCAGTGGCTACACCTTC | CASSYITGTGGSGYTF | TRBD1 | TRBV6-5 | . | TRBJ1-2
TGTGCCAGCAAGAAGGGGGCTTCGAACACCGGGGAGCTGTTTTTT | CASKKGASNTGELFF | TRBD1 | TRBV27 | . | TRBJ2-2
TGTGCCAGCAGCTGGGCCGGGACATCGGGTGAAGCTTTCTTT | CASSWAGTSGEAFF | . | TRBV5-4 | . | TRBJ1-1
TGTGCCAGCAGTGAATCGTTTCTAGCGGCCACAGATACGCAGTATTTT | CASSESFLAATDTQYF | TRBD2 | TRBV2 | once | TRBJ2-3
TGTGCCACCAGTGGCCCCTCTAACGAGCAGTACTTC | CATSGPSNEQYF | . | TRBV24-1 | . | TRBJ2-7
TGTGCCAGCAGGGGTCTGGGGCCGTCGGGGACCCAGTACTTC | CASRGLGPSGTQYF | . | TRBV2 | . | TRBJ2-5
TGTGCCAGCAGCTTATCCGGAGGCCGGGACAATGAGCAGTTCTTC | CASSLSGGRDNEQFF | . | TRBV7-9 | . | TRBJ2-1
TGTGCCAGCTCACCAATCGAAGAGACCCAGTACTTC | CASSPIEETQYF | . | TRBV18 | . | TRBJ2-5
TGCGCCAGTAACCGGGGTTCGACCAATGAGCAGTTCTTC | CASNRGSTNEQFF | . | TRBV5-1 | . | TRBJ2-1
TGCGCCAGCAGGACTAGCGGGAAAGATACGCAGTATTTT | CASRTSGKDTQYF | TRBD2 | TRBV10-2 | . | TRBJ2-3